The 9 T cell receptor beta chains presented below share a single source sample, sequenced in a study of blood T cell repertoires in COVID-19. Using immunoSEQ multiplex PCR, the repertoire was profiled, and TCRdb retains in-frame clones only, with some absent. The sample has about 300,000 clones, 89% seen once; the top ten hold roughly 5.3%. Sequenced: PBMCs or T cells enriched from blood (not recorded which). The receptors were gathered from a man aged 55 to 70 who had recovered from COVID-19.

DNA for the CDR3: TGTGCCAGCAGCGCCTCAGGGGCCTCCTATGGCTACACCTTC. It codes for CASSASGASYGYTF. The V call is TRBV6-5, the J call TRBJ1-2, with D possibly TRBD1 on 6 matching bases. Germline V gene sequence: CDR1 MNHEY, CDR2 SVGAGI. This CDR3 comprises 14 residues. V lost 6 bases and J lost 4, with 15 bases in between.

The chain recombines TRBV19 with TRBJ1-5, with D unresolved. Trimming cost V 7 bases and J 3 bases, with 13 bases left between them. The CDR3 has 14 residues. Germline values: CDR1 LNHDA, CDR2 SQIVND (reference sequence). The CDR3 region is CASTPEQLNQPQHF. The CDR3 DNA reads as TGTGCCAGTACCCCCGAACAGCTCAATCAGCCCCAGCATTTT.

The chain combines TRBV2 with TRBJ1-1; the D gene is possibly TRBD1 (5 bases). This CDR3 is 14 amino acids long. The V end lost 3 bases, the J end lost 4 bases, and 12 bases lay between the germline ends. Looked up from germline, CDR1 is SNHLY and CDR2 is FYNNEI. DNA of the CDR3: TGTGCCAGCAGTGAGGAAGGGGTGGCCACTGAAGCTTTCTTT. As protein: CASSEEGVATEAFF.

The chain recombines TRBV28 with TRBJ2-7; the D gene is possibly TRBD1 (7 bases). The CDR3 loop spans 14 amino acids. V dropped 11 bases and J dropped 0 bases, with 17 bases sitting between them. CDR1 and CDR2 from the germline V gene are MDHEN and SYDVKM. The CDR3: CAAPAGGFSYEQYF. The DNA for the CDR3 is TGTGCCGCTCCGGCAGGGGGGTTCTCCTACGAGCAGTACTTC.

The chain employs TRBV6-5 and TRBJ1-5; 8 bases align to TRBD1. In germline, CDR1 is MNHEY, CDR2 SVGAGI. J was trimmed by 2 bases and V by 6 bases; bases with no gene match: 3. The CDR3 consists of 14 residues. The CDR3 reads CASRRGQGNQPQHF. The CDR3 nucleotides are TGTGCCAGCAGAAGGGGACAGGGCAATCAGCCCCAGCATTTT.

This sequence joins TRBV28 and TRBJ1-4; no reliable D call. CDR3 size: 15 residues. The germline gives CDR1 MDHEN, CDR2 SYDVKM. V gave up 2 bases and J gave up 0 bases, with 7 bases separating them. CDR3 DNA: TGTGCCAGCAGTTTACCGGGTGCAACTAATGAAAAACTGTTTTTT. This encodes CASSLPGATNEKLFF.

This chain's CDR3 is CASSEAGGGNEKLFF. CDR3 nucleotide sequence: TGTGCCAGCAGTGAAGCGGGAGGAGGTAATGAAAAACTGTTTTTT. The V and J genes are TRBV6-1 and TRBJ1-4; D ambiguous. Germline-derived CDR1 and CDR2 are MNHNS and SASEGT. The CDR3 extends over 15 amino acids. V was clipped by 0 bases and J by 4 bases, with 9 bases between them.

The CDR3 DNA reads TGCAGCGTTACTCGGGGTCTCTTGGGCACTGAAGCTTTCTTT. It yields the protein CSVTRGLLGTEAFF. The chain uses TRBV29-1 and TRBJ1-1; the D is unclear. Trimming stripped 5 bases from V and 4 bases from J, with 17 bases between. The germline gives CDR1 SQVTM, CDR2 ANQGSEA. The CDR3 length is 14 residues.

V gene TRBV7-3 combines with J gene TRBJ2-1, with 13 bases aligning to TRBD2. Trimming cost V 5 bases and J 12 bases; bases outside gene matches: 10. The CDR3 extends over 15 amino acids. Germline V lookup: CDR1 SGHTA, CDR2 FQGTGA. CDR3 sequence: CASSTGLAGPGMQFF. The CDR3 nucleotides are TGTGCCAGCAGCACGGGACTAGCGGGACCAGGAATGCAGTTCTTC.